Detailed here is one T cell receptor (beta chain). Its target is not known. The data belong to a study of Graves' ophthalmopathy and Graves' hyperthyroidism. General study findings and limits: Most thyroid clonotypes expanded beyond 0.001 frequency were also found in blood. Ophthalmopathy could be told apart from stable hyperthyroidism by a 13-signature model (about 90% sensitivity, around 81% specificity).

Amplification from RNA transcripts yielded the TCR beta CDR3 regions. HTBI primers primed a first-round RT-PCR, and a second-round multiplex PCR followed. MiXCR, applied by TCRdb to the multiplex PCR reads, yields one record per CDR3 protein. The data hold 240,000 or so distinct CDR3 sequences, with 45% observed a single time. Sequenced sample: peripheral blood. This receptor was taken from an adult man with Graves' ophthalmopathy.

Written as DNA, the CDR3 is TGTGCCAGCAGTTACCTGCTTGGGGCAGTCAAGGAGGGTGGCTACACCTTC. Its protein is CASSYLLGAVKEGGYTF. The genes are TRBV6-5 and TRBJ1-2; TRBD1 is a possible D gene (5 bases). Trimming shortened V by 2 bases and J by 7 bases, and 23 bases separated the two germline ends. Germline V CDR1 and CDR2: MNHEY, SVGAGI. The CDR3 contains 17 residues.